This T cell receptor (beta chain) came from a study of blood T cell repertoires in COVID-19. Study-wide background: Samples taken during acute and convalescent COVID-19 were collected in the United States, Italy and Spain. PBMCs, B-cell-depleted T cells, or T cells provided the cDNA or gDNA that made up the material.

Trimming shortened V by 3 bases and J by 2 bases, and 14 bases separated the two germline ends. CDR3 size: 15 residues. From germline, CDR1 is SGHRS and CDR2 YFSETQ. Authors' methods: Reference gene primer amplification gave nucleated cell count estimates. Profiling relied on immunoSEQ multiplex PCR, and the TCRdb table lists in-frame clones only, not all of them. The DNA was the basis for D and trimming; V, J and clone size are from that table. This table holds about 200,000 clones, 90% found once. This clone was counted once. The origin of this receptor is a man in his fifties with acute or convalescent COVID-19. The V and J genes are TRBV5-1 and TRBJ2-5, with D maybe TRBD1 (6 bases). Sequencing was done on a sample of peripheral blood. CDR3 sequence (DNA): TGCGCCAGCAGCTGGCCTAGGCAGGGGCAAGAGACCCAGTACTTC. Its translation: CASSWPRQGQETQYF.